This TCR beta chain emerged from a study of cytomegalovirus exposure and HLA in healthy donors. General study findings and limits: Indistinguishability led to the exclusion of some V segments, TRBV6-2 and TRBV6-3 included. In a later analysis, common viral pathogens appeared linked to several of the most significant clusters. A later analysis reportedly found that, within productive TCRs, an Asian-associated ancestry cluster had fewer N-insertions than the mean observed across the roughly 700 donors.

In regard to this clone: No antigen is known for it.

The germline V gene has CDR1 SGHTA and CDR2 FQGNSA. V lost 3 bases, J lost 4 bases, and 12 bases lay in between. The CDR3 is 14 residues long. Primers: 60 Vbeta forward and 13 Jbeta reverse. Measured with immunoSEQ multiplex PCR; TCRdb has only the in-frame clones, and not every one. The sample lists about 150,000 clones, around 79% occurring once. The clonotype comes from a young man in good health and CMV-seropositive. This sequence joins TRBV7-2 and TRBJ1-2; D call uncertain. Sequenced sample: PBMCs. The CDR3 is CASSLAGGTYGYTF. The CDR3 bases are TGTGCCAGCAGCTTGGCAGGAGGCACCTATGGCTACACCTTC. The full variable domain, in which reference TRBV7-2 and TRBJ1-2 provide the parts outside the CDR3, is GAGVSQSPSNKVTEKGKDVELRCDPISGHTALYWYRQSLGQGLEFLIYFQGNSAPDKSGLPSDRFSAERTGGSVSTLTIQRTQQEDSAVYLCASSLAGGTYGYTFGSGTRLTVV.